Listed below are T cell receptor beta chains from one sample, sequenced in a study of blood T cell repertoires in COVID-19. Sequenced by immunoSEQ multiplex PCR; TCRdb stores in-frame clones only, minus some. The sample contains 200,000 to 250,000 clones, around 86% of which appear only once. Material for sequencing was peripheral blood. The receptor set was obtained from a human donor in a cohort sampled during active COVID-19. Both conserved end residues are part of each CDR3. D genes are given only for firm matches.

CASSQGGRGGYTF	TGTGCCAGCTCACAAGGGGGACGGGGCGGCTACACCTTC	NA	TRBV18	TRBJ1-2
CATSSASGTGGQPQHF	TGTGCCACCAGCAGCGCCTCCGGGACAGGGGGACAGCCCCAGCATTTT	TRBD1	TRBV15	TRBJ1-5
CASSPGSSRDTQYF	TGTGCCAGCAGCCCTGGGTCTAGCAGAGATACGCAGTATTTT	NA	TRBV25-1	TRBJ2-3
CASSLGGSTDTQYF	TGTGCCAGCAGCTTGGGCGGTAGCACAGATACGCAGTATTTT	NA	TRBV5-6	TRBJ2-3
CASSLFRGQETQYF	TGTGCCAGCAGCTTGTTCCGGGGTCAAGAGACCCAGTACTTC	NA	TRBV5-6	TRBJ2-5
CASSLVGTGFYEQYF	TGTGCCAGCAGCCTCGTCGGGACAGGGTTCTACGAGCAGTACTTC	TRBD1	TRBV27	TRBJ2-7
CASMADGGRSEQYF	TGTGCCAGCATGGCGGATGGCGGGAGGTCCGAGCAGTACTTC	TRBD2	TRBV6-5	TRBJ2-7
CASSPQGWSEAFF	TGTGCCAGTAGTCCTCAGGGGTGGAGTGAAGCTTTCTTT	NA	TRBV19	TRBJ1-1
CASSRGTSGRAYEQYF	TGTGCCAGCAGCCGAGGGACTAGCGGGAGGGCCTACGAGCAGTACTTC	TRBD2	TRBV28	TRBJ2-7
CANYWGPLTQETQYF	TGTGCCAACTATTGGGGCCCCCTAACACAAGAGACCCAGTACTTC	NA	TRBV19	TRBJ2-5
CASSPPRHSGRNEQFF	TGTGCCAGCAGTCCCCCTCGCCATAGCGGGAGGAATGAGCAGTTCTTC	TRBD2	TRBV28	TRBJ2-1
CASSLGPGVGGGYTF	TGCGCCAGCAGCCTTGGACCGGGCGTCGGGGGAGGCTACACCTTC	NA	TRBV4-3	TRBJ1-2
CASQGSSGSFYEQYF	TGTGCCAGCCAAGGGTCGAGCGGGAGTTTCTACGAGCAGTACTTC	TRBD2	TRBV6-6	TRBJ2-7
CASSALAGETQYF	TGTGCCAGCAGCGCACTAGCGGGGGAGACCCAGTACTTC	TRBD2	TRBV9	TRBJ2-5
CASSYSSGGAYEQYF	TGTGCCAGCAGTTACTCGAGTGGGGGGGCCTACGAGCAGTACTTC	TRBD2	TRBV6-5	TRBJ2-7